These 21 T cell receptor beta chains originate from one sample sequenced in a study of identifying expanded T cells in peripheral blood. Sequencing was performed with immunoSEQ multiplex PCR; in TCRdb, only in-frame clones are kept and a portion is missing. This table holds about 100,000 clones, around 88% found once. Specimen: blood. These receptors were obtained from a person aged 18 to 75 in good health.

This chain joins TRBV5-8 and TRBJ1-2; the match to TRBD1 covers 12 bases. Germline assignment: CDR1 SGHTS and CDR2 YDEGEE. The CDR3 consists of 15 residues. The J segment lost 8 bases and the V segment lost 2 bases, leaving 7 bases of the junction unmatched. The CDR3 region is CASSFWGQGARGYTF. CDR3 nucleotide sequence: TGTGCCAGCAGCTTCTGGGGACAGGGGGCACGGGGCTACACCTTC.

V gene TRBV5-4 combines with J gene TRBJ2-3, with a weak D call TRBD2 (7 bases). This CDR3 comprises 18 residues. Germline V CDR1 and CDR2: SGHNT, YYREEE (reference sequence). V gave up 1 base and J gave up 2 bases, with 20 bases separating them. The CDR3 is CASSLPPGGGGDTDTQYF. Written as DNA, the CDR3 is TGTGCCAGCAGCTTGCCCCCGGGGGGCGGTGGGGACACAGATACGCAGTATTTT.

This chain joins TRBV5-1 and TRBJ1-1, with TRBD1 identical over 7 bases. The germline V gene has CDR1 SGHRS and CDR2 YFSETQ. The CDR3 runs to 17 residues. V lost 5 bases, J lost 0 bases, and 13 bases stayed unmatched. The CDR3 DNA is TGCGCCAGCAGGATATTAACAGGGGATCGGGTGAACACTGAAGCTTTCTTT. Residues: CASRILTGDRVNTEAFF. The full variable domain, completed using reference TRBV5-1 and TRBJ1-1, is KAGVTQTPRYLIKTRGQQVTLSCSPISGHRSVSWYQQTPGQGLQFLFEYFSETQRNKGNFPGRFSGRQFSNSRSEMNVSTLELGDSALYLCASRILTGDRVNTEAFFGQGTRLTVV.

This chain connects TRBV5-8 to TRBJ2-1; 10 bases are a match to TRBD2. This CDR3 has 14 amino acids. Per germline, CDR1 SGHTS and CDR2 YDEGEE. With 4 bases clipped from V and 9 bases from J, the junction kept 7 bases outside the gene matches. CDR3 sequence: CASSLSGGAGEQFF. CDR3 nucleotides: TGTGCCAGCAGCCTGAGCGGGGGGGCCGGTGAGCAGTTCTTC.

The V gene is TRBV28, the J gene TRBJ2-1; a weak D match, TRBD2 (5 bases). The germline CDR1 and CDR2 sequences are MDHEN and SYDVKM. The CDR3 runs 16 residues. Deletions cut 7 bases from V and 9 bases from J, with 25 bases between. The CDR3 DNA reads as TGTGCCAGCAATCTTTCCGGGCCCCAGAGGGCCGGTGAGCAGTTCTTC. Its protein is CASNLSGPQRAGEQFF.

The CDR3 is CASSEARPYNEQFF. In nucleotides, the CDR3 is TGTGCCAGCAGTGAAGCCAGACCCTACAATGAGCAGTTCTTC. This rearrangement joins TRBV6-1 to TRBJ2-1, with D hard to call. The V gene lost 0 bases and the J gene lost 2 bases, with 5 bases spanning the gap. Per germline, CDR1 MNHNS and CDR2 SASEGT. The CDR3 has 14 residues.

V usage is TRBV10-1 and J usage is TRBJ2-7; weak D call: TRBD2 (7 bases). The germline V gene encodes CDR1 WNHNN and CDR2 SYGVQD (reference sequence). V lost 2 bases, J lost 3 bases, and 11 bases lay in between. CDR3 length: 14 residues. CDR3 in amino acids: CASSEGGGGYEQYF. CDR3 nucleotide sequence: TGCGCCAGCAGTGAGGGGGGGGGCGGCTACGAGCAGTACTTC.

The rearrangement uses TRBV29-1 and TRBJ2-5; D call uncertain. Germline V lookup: CDR1 SQVTM, CDR2 ANQGSEA. Trimming shortened V by 7 bases and J by 1 base, and 10 bases separated the two germline ends. The CDR3 has 12 amino acids. CDR3 bases: TGCAGCGCTAAGGGATCCCAAGAGACCCAGTACTTC. Amino acid sequence: CSAKGSQETQYF.

This sequence joins TRBV6-5 and TRBJ1-5, with TRBD1 matching over 9 bases. The CDR3 length is 15 residues. The V gene's germline CDR1 is MNHEY and CDR2 SVGAGI. Trimming took 6 bases from V and 7 from J; bases not matched to a gene: 10. The CDR3 loop is CASRRGTGRAQPQHF. As DNA, the CDR3 is TGTGCCAGCAGAAGAGGGACAGGGAGGGCACAGCCCCAGCATTTT.

J is TRBJ2-1 and V is TRBV5-1; D gene uncertain. CDR3 size: 14 residues. V lost 4 bases and J 2 bases, leaving 10 bases between the germline ends. Germline V gives CDR1 SGHRS, CDR2 YFSETQ. CDR3 amino acids: CASSLHETYNEQFF. The CDR3 DNA reads TGCGCCAGCAGCCTGCATGAAACCTACAATGAGCAGTTCTTC.

The chain is built from TRBV11-2 and TRBJ2-1; D perhaps matches TRBD2 (7 bases). Trimming shortened V by 2 bases and J by 9 bases, and 20 bases separated the two germline ends. The germline CDR1 and CDR2 sequences are SGHAT and FQNNGV. This CDR3 region has 16 residues. CDR3 DNA sequence: TGTGCCAGCAGCTTATTGGGGGGGCCCCGTGGTGCTGAGCAGTTCTTC. This codes for CASSLLGGPRGAEQFF.

The rearrangement links TRBV5-1 to TRBJ2-3, with D perhaps being TRBD1 or TRBD2 (5 bases each). This CDR3 is built from 15 residues. The V end was cut by 6 bases, the J end by 0 bases, with 14 bases between. CDR1 is SGHRS and CDR2 is YFSETQ in the germline V gene. This chain's CDR3 is CASTTGTVSTDTQYF. The CDR3 DNA sequence: TGCGCCAGCACCACCGGGACGGTTAGCACAGATACGCAGTATTTT.

This rearrangement joins TRBV27 to TRBJ2-7; D tentatively reads TRBD1 or TRBD2 (5 bases each). Germline-derived CDR1 and CDR2 are MNHEY and SMNVEV (reference sequence). Trimming removed 4 bases from V and 2 bases from J, with 12 bases in between. The CDR3 spans 14 residues. This CDR3 is CASSSGTRTYEQYF. DNA of the CDR3: TGTGCCAGCAGTTCCGGGACCAGAACCTACGAGCAGTACTTC.

This sequence joins TRBV10-3 and TRBJ2-1, with 7 bases aligning to TRBD1. The trim removed 8 bases at V and 5 bases at J, leaving 12 bases unmatched. CDR3 length equals 15 residues. Per the germline V gene, CDR1 is ENHRY and CDR2 is SYGVKD. The CDR3 DNA reads as TGTGCCATCGGGGAGCCAGGGGGTAGGAACAATGAGCAGTTCTTC. It yields the protein CAIGEPGGRNNEQFF.

This chain connects TRBV28 to TRBJ2-3; D is uncertain. The CDR3 spans 15 residues. Between the trimmed V and J ends, which lost 5 bases and 0 bases, there was a span of 12 bases. Germline CDR1 and CDR2: MDHEN and SYDVKM. The CDR3 here is CASSQQEPSTDTQYF. In DNA form, the CDR3 reads TGTGCCAGCAGTCAACAAGAGCCTAGCACAGATACGCAGTATTTT.

This chain connects TRBV5-1 to TRBJ2-5; D is ambiguous. In germline, CDR1 is SGHRS, CDR2 YFSETQ. V gave up 2 bases and J gave up 5 bases, with 13 bases separating them. This CDR3 contains 14 residues. CDR3 in amino acids: CASSFGWVSETQYF. DNA for the CDR3: TGCGCCAGCAGCTTTGGTTGGGTCTCGGAGACCCAGTACTTC.

This chain uses TRBV28 with TRBJ2-3; TRBD2 might be the D (6 bases). The CDR3 extends over 16 amino acids. The V end lost 7 bases, the J end lost 6 bases, and 23 bases lay between the germline ends. The germline CDR1 and CDR2 sequences are MDHEN and SYDVKM. The CDR3 is CASTLGAGSLSDTQYF. CDR3 DNA: TGTGCCAGCACTTTGGGTGCGGGAAGTCTGTCCGATACGCAGTATTTT.

The V gene is TRBV25-1, the J gene TRBJ2-1; TRBD1 agrees at 7 bases. CDR1 and CDR2 from the germline V gene are MGHDK and SYGVNS. The CDR3 runs to 16 residues. V lost 3 bases and J lost 6; bases outside the gene matches: 11. CDR3 DNA: TGTGCCAGCAGTGACAGGGGGACGGGTCGGGCCAATGAGCAGTTCTTC. It yields the protein CASSDRGTGRANEQFF.

This chain links TRBV29-1 with TRBJ2-2, with D perhaps TRBD1 (6 bases). The germline V and J ends were trimmed by 7 bases and 5 bases, with 8 bases remaining between them. Germline-derived CDR1 and CDR2 are SQVTM and ANQGSEA. The CDR3 covers 11 residues. CDR3: CSGTETGELFF. CDR3 DNA: TGCAGCGGGACAGAGACCGGGGAGCTGTTTTTT.

This clone was observed a single time. The chain carries TRBV29-1 and TRBJ2-1, with 7 bases that match TRBD1. Germline CDR1 SQVTM, CDR2 ANQGSEA. The trim removed 3 bases at V and 0 bases at J, leaving 2 bases unmatched. CDR3 size: 14 residues. The CDR3 sequence is CSVDRDSSYNEQFF. The CDR3 DNA sequence: TGCAGCGTTGATCGGGACAGCTCCTACAATGAGCAGTTCTTC.

The V call is TRBV11-3, the J call TRBJ2-5; D remains ambiguous. The V end lost 5 bases, the J end lost 5 bases, and 9 bases lay between the germline ends. This CDR3 contains 12 residues. The germline V gene has CDR1 SGHNT and CDR2 YENEEA. CDR3 protein: CASSGEEETQYF. CDR3 nucleotides: TGTGCCAGCAGCGGGGAAGAGGAGACCCAGTACTTC.